This T cell receptor beta chain was documented in a study of cytomegalovirus exposure and HLA in healthy donors. At the level of the study: About 85 million unique TCR sequences came from HLA-typed donors in an early release.

A multiplex PCR was run with 60 Vbeta primers and 13 Jbeta primers. Using immunoSEQ multiplex PCR, the repertoire was profiled, and TCRdb retains in-frame clones only, with some absent. The sample consists of some 160,000 clones, about 80% of them appearing once. This CDR3 spans 16 amino acids. V was pared by 3 bases and J by 7 bases, with 11 bases of the junction left unmatched. Per germline, CDR1 SGDLS and CDR2 YYNGEE. Study observations and caveats: The classifier was said to identify cytomegalovirus status with high specificity and sensitivity. Serostatus for CMV was the only available immune exposure information. The majority of TCR sequences were rare, yet some public TCRs appeared in many donors.

A remark on this clone: The target antigen is unknown.

Sequenced material: PBMCs. V gene TRBV9 combines with J gene TRBJ2-1, with 9 bases fitting TRBD1. The receptor was derived from a young woman in good health and CMV-seronegative. CDR3 nucleotide sequence: TGTGCCAGCAGCGATTACCGGGACAGGGAAGCGAATGAGCAGTTCTTC. Residues: CASSDYRDREANEQFF.